These 27 T cell receptor beta chains were sequenced from one sample in a study of metastatic and nonmetastatic thyroid tumors. Thyroid surgery was preceded by no treatment in any patient. TCRdb reprocessed the PCR reads using MiXCR. The sample shows 20,000 to 25,000 clones, about a sixth of them seen only once. The sequenced sample was tumor tissue. Receptor source: a female donor with papillary thyroid cancer or a benign thyroid nodule (not recorded which). Some clones in this sample may be carry-over from other donors' samples.

On this clone itself: This may arise from a read error, as a much more abundant clone is one base away. This sample includes further DNA sequences coding for the same CDR3. The rearrangement uses TRBV5-4 and TRBJ1-4, with TRBD1 as a possible D gene (5 bases). Germline V gene lookup returns CDR1 SGHNT and CDR2 YYREEE (reference sequence). The length of the CDR3 is 17 residues. The CDR3 region has the DNA TGTGCCAGCAGCTTGGGAGGGAGGGGCGAAGCTAACGAAAAACTGCTTTTT. Translated, it gives CASSLGGRGEANEKLLF.

This clone counts as medium-sized. The chain combines TRBV6-1 with TRBJ1-3; D possibly corresponds to TRBD1 (6 bases). From germline, CDR1 is MNHNS and CDR2 SASEGT. V shed 7 bases and J shed 0 bases, with 16 bases lying between them. This CDR3 comprises 16 residues. CDR3 sequence: CASMADSHSSGNTIYF. The CDR3 bases are TGTGCCAGCATGGCGGACAGCCACAGCTCTGGAAACACCATATATTTT.

Ten or more counts support this clone. This chain connects TRBV29-1 to TRBJ1-2, with a possible D match to TRBD1 (6 bases). CDR1 and CDR2 from the germline V gene are SQVTM and ANQGSEA. The CDR3 extends over 13 amino acids. Trimming took off 7 bases at V and 7 bases at J, with 19 bases between the two ends. In nucleotides, the CDR3 is TGCAGCGCTCGTGACGAAACAGGGTTTGGCTACACCTTC. Translated: CSARDETGFGYTF.

CDR3 DNA: TGTGCCTGGAGTGTCGGCTGGAACACTGAAGCTTTCTTT. Amino acid sequence: CAWSVGWNTEAFF. J is TRBJ1-1 and V is TRBV30; no clear D gene. V lost 0 bases to trimming and J lost 1 base, with 6 bases between them. CDR1 GTSNPN and CDR2 SVGIG come from the germline V gene (reference sequence). The CDR3 length is 13 residues.

V usage is TRBV2 and J usage is TRBJ1-1, with 7 bases identical to TRBD1. This CDR3 comprises 13 residues. The germline CDR1 and CDR2 sequences are SNHLY and FYNNEI. With 10 bases clipped from V and 2 bases from J, the junction kept 7 bases outside the gene matches. CDR3 in amino acids: CANKGQSNTEAFF. The CDR3 bases are TGTGCCAACAAGGGACAGTCCAACACTGAAGCTTTCTTT.

The gene calls are TRBV7-3 and TRBJ2-1; weak D call: TRBD2 (6 bases). CDR1 SGHTA and CDR2 FQGTGA come from the germline V gene. Trimming pared 1 base from V and 8 bases from J, leaving 18 bases between. The CDR3 has 16 residues. The CDR3 loop is CASSLRVSWTIDEQFF. The CDR3 nucleotides read TGTGCCAGCAGCTTAAGGGTATCTTGGACTATTGATGAGCAGTTCTTC.

The chain joins TRBV7-9 to TRBJ1-5, with a weak D call TRBD1 (5 bases). The CDR3 extends over 13 amino acids. V lost 4 bases, J lost 6 bases, and 10 bases lay in between. Germline CDR1 reads SEHNR; CDR2 reads FQNEAQ (reference sequence). The CDR3 loop is CASSYRYRQPQHF. Written as DNA, the CDR3 is TGTGCCAGCAGCTACAGGTATCGTCAGCCCCAGCATTTT.

A few counts support this clone. This chain uses TRBV28 with TRBJ1-2, with 7 bases lining up with TRBD1. The germline V gene has CDR1 MDHEN and CDR2 SYDVKM. CDR3 size: 15 residues. Losses at the gene ends were 7 bases for V and 2 bases for J; bases not matched to a gene: 10. The CDR3 is CASILYLGQNYGYTF. The DNA of the CDR3 is TGTGCCAGCATCCTTTACTTGGGACAGAACTATGGCTACACCTTC.

This clone came up a few times. The V call is TRBV28, the J call TRBJ1-2; TRBD1 might be the D (5 bases). The germline V and J ends were trimmed by 6 bases and 4 bases, with 15 bases remaining between them. Germline V gene lookup returns CDR1 MDHEN and CDR2 SYDVKM. This CDR3 comprises 14 residues. CDR3 coding DNA: TGTGCCAGCAGCATCGGGGGGGGTGGCTATGGCTACACCTTC. It encodes CASSIGGGGYGYTF.

This clone was recorded a few times. A much larger clone is a single base away; this may be a read error. The CDR3 region is CASSSRDRGGGDTQYF. CDR3 bases: TGTGCCAGCAGCTCCCGGGACAGGGGTGGGGGAGATACGCAGTATTTT. The rearrangement joins TRBV5-6 to TRBJ2-3, with TRBD1 matching over 10 bases. Germline CDR1 reads SGHDT; CDR2 reads YYEEEE. The ends lost 3 bases at V and 5 bases at J; junction bases unmatched: 9. The CDR3 extends over 16 amino acids.

This clone has at least ten counts. The CDR3 reads CASSLDRPRGDGYTF. For the CDR3, the DNA is TGCGCCAGCAGCTTGGACAGGCCGCGAGGAGATGGCTACACCTTC. The chain carries TRBV5-1 and TRBJ1-2; possibly TRBD1 for D (5 bases). V was pared by 0 bases and J by 6 bases, with 15 bases between. Germline V gene data show CDR1 as SGHRS and CDR2 as YFSETQ. There are 15 residues in the CDR3.

This clone was picked up many times. The chain has TRBV5-5 and TRBJ2-3; no clear D. V was shortened by 4 bases and J by 2 bases, with 5 bases between the two germline ends. CDR1 SGHKS and CDR2 YYEKEE come from the germline V gene (reference sequence). The CDR3 length is 12 residues. This CDR3 reads CASSGFTDTQYF. The DNA for the CDR3 is TGTGCCAGCAGCGGTTTCACAGATACGCAGTATTTT.

In its sample, this clone is medium-sized (0.01 to 0.1%). The chain uses TRBV19 and TRBJ2-3; D remains ambiguous. Germline V gives CDR1 LNHDA, CDR2 SQIVND (reference sequence). V was cut by 8 bases and J by 4 bases, with 7 bases left in between. The CDR3 is 11 residues long. This CDR3 reads CASGVADTQYF. The CDR3 nucleotides read TGTGCCAGTGGGGTCGCAGATACGCAGTATTTT.

This clone was recorded a few times. This chain connects TRBV15 to TRBJ2-1; the match to TRBD2 covers 10 bases. V shed 5 bases, J shed 12 bases, and the junction held 7 bases outside the gene matches. The CDR3 has 13 residues. The germline V gene has CDR1 LNHNV and CDR2 YYDKDF (reference sequence). CDR3 in amino acids: CATSGLAGEAQFF. CDR3 DNA sequence: TGTGCCACCAGCGGCCTAGCGGGAGAGGCGCAGTTCTTC.

This clone was recorded at least ten times. The chain employs TRBV24-1 and TRBJ1-1, with a tentative D call TRBD1 (5 bases). This CDR3 region has 14 residues. Per germline, CDR1 KGHDR and CDR2 SFDVKD. V lost 5 bases, J lost 0 bases, and 9 bases lay in between. This CDR3 is CATSAGVMNTEAFF. The CDR3 region has the DNA TGTGCCACCAGTGCGGGGGTCATGAACACTGAAGCTTTCTTT.

The table lists this clone with many counts. The chain is built from TRBV19 and TRBJ2-3; tentatively, D is TRBD1 (5 bases). In germline, CDR1 is LNHDA, CDR2 SQIVND (reference sequence). Trimming left V 2 bases short and J 1 base short, with 7 bases between. This CDR3 has 14 residues. The CDR3 protein is CASSIKGGTDTQYF. In nucleotides, the CDR3 is TGTGCCAGTAGTATAAAAGGGGGCACAGATACGCAGTATTTT.

This clone was found many times. The genes are TRBV28 and TRBJ2-2, with 9 bases fitting TRBD1. The ends lost 5 bases at V and 3 bases at J; junction bases unmatched: 4. The germline gives CDR1 MDHEN, CDR2 SYDVKM. The CDR3 length is 15 residues. The CDR3 sequence is CASSTGTGYTGELFF. In DNA form, the CDR3 reads TGTGCCAGCAGTACCGGGACAGGGTACACCGGGGAGCTGTTTTTT.

This clone was found many times. CDR3 nucleotides: TGTGCCACCAGTGATCCCAACACAGGACTAGCGGGGGGCAAAGAGACCCAGTACTTC. Encoded protein: CATSDPNTGLAGGKETQYF. This chain links TRBV24-1 with TRBJ2-5, with 14 bases aligning to TRBD2. With V trimmed by 3 bases and J by 3 bases, 11 bases remained unmatched. Germline V gene lookup returns CDR1 KGHDR and CDR2 SFDVKD. This CDR3 spans 19 amino acids.

This clone was observed at least ten times. The chain combines TRBV4-2 with TRBJ2-5; no definite D call. The germline V gene has CDR1 LGHNA and CDR2 YNFKEQ. V was cut by 8 bases and J by 3 bases, with 19 bases left in between. This CDR3 has 15 residues. CDR3 amino acids: CASGRSGRWEETQYF. As DNA, the CDR3 is TGTGCCAGCGGGCGGTCGGGCAGGTGGGAAGAGACCCAGTACTTC.

The chain combines TRBV19 with TRBJ2-6, with no clear D. The CDR3 consists of 16 residues. Germline V gives CDR1 LNHDA, CDR2 SQIVND (reference sequence). The V gene lost 1 base and the J gene lost 2 bases, with 9 bases spanning the gap. The CDR3 is CASSIVTEAGANVLTF. CDR3 DNA: TGTGCCAGTAGTATAGTAACAGAAGCTGGGGCCAACGTCCTGACTTTC.

The chain links TRBV30 to TRBJ2-1; 8 positions match TRBD2. The junction had 14 bases not matched to a gene; V was cut back by 6 bases and J by 10 bases. The CDR3 is 14 amino acids. Germline V CDR1 and CDR2: GTSNPN, SVGIG (reference sequence). The CDR3 loop is CACTLAGGKREQFF. The DNA for the CDR3 is TGTGCCTGCACCCTAGCGGGTGGGAAGAGGGAGCAGTTCTTC. The full variable domain, with the rest looked up from reference TRBV30 and TRBJ2-1, is SQTIHQWPATLVQPVGSPLSLECTVEGTSNPNLYWYRQAAGRGLQLLFYSVGIGQISSEVPQNLSASRPQDRQFILSSKKLLLSDSGFYLCACTLAGGKREQFFGPGTRLTVL.

Worth noting for this clone: A read error may explain this, as a much larger clone is one base away. The chain combines TRBV29-1 with TRBJ2-1, with 7 bases that match TRBD2. Germline lookup yields CDR1 SQVTM and CDR2 ANQGSEA. This CDR3 spans 14 amino acids. The CDR3 nucleotides read TGCATCGCAACTAGCGTCATCTCCTACAATGAGCAGTTCTTC. This codes for CIATSVISYNEQFF.

This clone occurred many times. The J gene is TRBJ2-5, the V gene TRBV28; 7 positions match TRBD1. Per germline, CDR1 MDHEN and CDR2 SYDVKM. The CDR3 runs to 14 residues. Unmatched junction bases numbered 1, after V lost 2 bases and J lost 1 base. CDR3 nucleotides: TGTGCCAGCAGTTTAGGGGACAGCCAAGAGACCCAGTACTTC. Amino acid sequence: CASSLGDSQETQYF.

As concerns this clone: With a much larger clone just one base away, this may be a read error. J is TRBJ2-1 and V is TRBV4-2; 11 bases match TRBD2. The CDR3 runs to 16 residues. In germline, CDR1 is LGHNA, CDR2 YNFKEQ. The CDR3: CASSRSGGARYNEHFF. CDR3 in DNA: TGTGCCAGCAGCCGTAGCGGGGGGGCTAGGTACAATGAGCATTTCTTC.

This clone rates as medium-sized. The chain recombines TRBV16 with TRBJ1-2; D call uncertain. CDR1 is KGHSY, CDR2 FQNENV, per germline. V lost 5 bases to trimming and J lost 4 bases, with 2 bases between them. The CDR3 is made up of 10 amino acids. CDR3 protein: CASSGYGYTF. The CDR3 region has the DNA TGTGCCAGCAGCGGCTATGGCTACACCTTC. The full variable domain, with the rest looked up from reference TRBV16 and TRBJ1-2, is GEEVAQTPKHLVRGEGQKAKLYCAPIKGHSYVFWYQQVLKNEFKFLISFQNENVFDETGMPKERFSAKCLPNSPCSLEIQATKLEDSAVYFCASSGYGYTFGSGTRLTVV.

V gene TRBV19 combines with J gene TRBJ2-2; the match to TRBD1 covers 7 bases. The germline V gene encodes CDR1 LNHDA and CDR2 SQIVND (reference sequence). The CDR3 contains 13 residues. After removal of 7 bases from V and 6 bases from J, the junction contained 5 bases not matched to a gene. CDR3 protein: CASTLQGPGELFF. CDR3 sequence (DNA): TGTGCCAGTACTCTACAGGGGCCCGGGGAGCTGTTTTTT.

This clone was found many times. Here the CDR3 reads CATGTSLYSYEQYF. The CDR3 DNA sequence: TGTGCCACCGGGACTAGCCTGTACTCCTACGAGCAGTACTTC. The chain employs TRBV6-1 and TRBJ2-7, with 9 bases lining up with TRBD2. V trimming: 10 bases; J trimming: 0 bases; junction bases outside the gene matches: 7. From germline, CDR1 is MNHNS and CDR2 SASEGT. This CDR3 is built from 14 residues.